The present T cell receptor (beta chain) was sequenced within a study of T cell changes during pregnancy in multiple sclerosis. Assay used: immunoSEQ multiplex PCR; TCRdb lists only in-frame clones, some missing. The sample lists some 70,000 clones; around 90% were seen once. Trimming left V 1 base short and J 4 bases short, with 16 bases between. This CDR3 spans 17 amino acids. Germline CDR1 and CDR2: LNHDA and SQIVND (reference sequence). The chain has TRBV19 and TRBJ1-4; weak D call: TRBD1 (5 bases). The sequence was obtained from a female donor in good health, enrolled as a control in a pregnancy study. The source material was CD4+ T cells from peripheral blood mononuclear cells, sampled in the third trimester of pregnancy. DNA for the CDR3: TGTGCCAGTAGTATAGTTCTGACAGTAGCAGATAATGAAAAACTGTTTTTT. It codes for CASSIVLTVADNEKLFF. Variable domain in full (rest from reference TRBV19 and TRBJ1-4): DGGITQSPKYLFRKEGQNVTLSCEQNLNHDAMYWYRQDPGQGLRLIYYSQIVNDFQKGDIAEGYSVSREKKESFPLTVTSAQKNPTAFYLCASSIVLTVADNEKLFFGSGTQLSVL.